This TCR beta chain came from a study of T-cell memory formation after mild COVID-19. Overall study context: Largely donor-specific sequence clusters came from a couple of donors.

Study findings and constraints: Researchers found some responding clones in pre-infection memory, a sign that cross-reactive memory joined.

This clonotype showed up just a few times. Its antigen is not identified. V shed 4 bases, J shed 3 bases, and the junction held 7 bases outside the gene matches. The germline CDR1 and CDR2 sequences are SGHKS and YYEKEE (reference sequence). The CDR3 loop spans 15 amino acids. 5'RACE with constant-segment primers built TCRalpha and TCRbeta cDNA libraries with UMIs. One entry per CDR3 protein results from TCRdb running MiXCR on the 5' RACE reads. This table holds about 400,000 distinct CDR3 sequences, 20% to 25% found once. The chain has TRBV5-5 and TRBJ2-1, with TRBD1 matching 7 bases. The material sequenced was PBMCs or a T cell subset sorted from them (not recorded which). This sequence originates from an adult woman who had mild COVID-19 (a few samples of this study predate the infection). Cell type and time point are not known. The CDR3 region has the DNA TGTGCCAGCAGCACCCGGGACAGTCTCTACAATGAGCAGTTCTTC. Amino acids: CASSTRDSLYNEQFF.